Listed below are T cell receptor beta chains from one sample, sequenced in a study of blood T cell repertoires in COVID-19. Data came from immunoSEQ multiplex PCR; TCRdb stores just in-frame clones and leaves some out. There are around 100,000 clones in the sample; almost 90% occur only once, and roughly 3.5% lies in the top ten. Sequenced sample: peripheral blood. Source of these receptors: a human donor in a cohort sampled during active COVID-19. Each CDR3 is given without its conserved first and last residue. Each record gives: J gene, V gene, D gene, CDR3 protein. A D gene is named only where the DNA matches it firmly.

>TRBJ2-2|TRBV3-1/TRBV3-2|TRBD1
ASSLGTGYTGELF
>TRBJ2-7|TRBV6-5|TRBD1
ASSYPGQGSYEQY
>TRBJ2-2|TRBV5-1|.
ASSFSSDGGELF
>TRBJ1-6|TRBV27|TRBD1
ASTTWTGEYNSPLH
>TRBJ2-7|TRBV7-3|TRBD1
ASSLIGTGIYEQY
>TRBJ2-1|TRBV9|.
ASSVGSGGVYNEQF
>TRBJ1-2|TRBV3-1/TRBV3-2|TRBD1
ASSSRQGALYGYT
>TRBJ2-7|TRBV5-1|TRBD1
ASRQGAGSSYEQY
>TRBJ2-7|TRBV4-3|TRBD2
ASSQELVAGSSYEQY
>TRBJ2-1|TRBV5-1|TRBD2
ASSFGTSGRANEQF
>TRBJ2-7|TRBV19|.
ASSAAGEGGYEQY
>TRBJ2-7|TRBV6-5|.
ASTGSRYEQY